A selection of T cell receptor beta chains follows, all from one sample in a study of human T cells and chemical hapten exposure. TCRdb recomputed calls from the RACE reads with MiXCR, one row per CDR3 protein. The sample shows about 130,000 distinct CDR3 sequences, about 8.2% of them seen only once. Sequencing used whole blood. The receptors here all came from a male donor in good health. Some clones in this sample may be carry-over from other donors' samples. The CDR3 runs from the conserved cysteine through the conserved F or W. The order of the fields is D gene, J gene, clone size, V gene, CDR3 DNA, CDR3 protein. A D gene is named only where the DNA matches it firmly. Only some rows state a clone size, as once, few, many or a class for expanded clones.

>.|TRBJ2-1|.|TRBV19
TGTGCCAGTAGTATATCTGTCCGGACCGAGCAGTTCTTC
CASSISVRTEQFF
>.|TRBJ2-3|.|TRBV15
TGTGCCACCAGCAGGACTGCTGGGGGGACAGATACGCAGTATTTT
CATSRTAGGTDTQYF
>.|TRBJ2-2|.|TRBV5-1
TGCGCCAGCAGCTTGGGACTCCAGAACACCGGGGAGCTGTTTTTT
CASSLGLQNTGELFF
>.|TRBJ2-5|many|TRBV12-3/TRBV12-4
TGTGCCAGCAGTTCGGGCAGTTTGAGGGAGACCCAGTACTTC
CASSSGSLRETQYF
>.|TRBJ1-5|many|TRBV7-2
TGTGCCAGCAGCTTACGCAGGGAAATAGGTCAGCCCCAGCATTTT
CASSLRREIGQPQHF
>TRBD1|TRBJ2-3|many|TRBV27
TGTGCCAGCAGTCTCATCGGGGGACAGGGGCCGGGAGATACGCAGTATTTT
CASSLIGGQGPGDTQYF
>.|TRBJ2-3|many|TRBV27
TGTGCCAGCAGTTCAGATCAGGGGCAAGATACGCAGTATTTT
CASSSDQGQDTQYF
>.|TRBJ2-7|few|TRBV14
TGTGCCAGCAGCCCTCCTGGAGTGGCCTACGAGCAGTACTTC
CASSPPGVAYEQYF
>TRBD1|TRBJ2-1|.|TRBV2
TGTGCCAGCAGTCGACAGGGGGCGGGCAATGAGCAGTTCTTC
CASSRQGAGNEQFF
>TRBD1|TRBJ2-4|few|TRBV15
TGTGCCACCAGCAGGGACAGGGAAAACATTCAGTACTTC
CATSRDRENIQYF
>TRBD2|TRBJ2-3|few|TRBV6-5
TGTGCCAGCAGTTCCCTCAGCGGGAGGGGCAGGGATACGCAGTATTTT
CASSSLSGRGRDTQYF
>.|TRBJ2-5|.|TRBV14
TGTGCCAGCAGCCAAGAGGGGCTAGCCTGGGAGACCCAGTACTTC
CASSQEGLAWETQYF
>.|TRBJ2-7|many|TRBV6-2/TRBV6-3
TGTGCCAGCAGTTACTCGAAGGCCGGGACAAAGGGCGAGCAGTACTTC
CASSYSKAGTKGEQYF
>TRBD1|TRBJ2-3|many|TRBV12-3/TRBV12-4
TGTGCCAGTAGTACACAGGGGGCAAGCACAGATACGCAGTATTTT
CASSTQGASTDTQYF
>.|TRBJ2-7|.|TRBV5-5
TGTGCCAGCAGCCCGGAGGAGGGGGTAAGGTCCTACGAGCAGTACTTC
CASSPEEGVRSYEQYF
>.|TRBJ1-1|few|TRBV7-6
TGTGCCAGCAGCTTTTTTAAGGGACCGGGACAGAACACTGAAGCTTTCTTT
CASSFFKGPGQNTEAFF
>TRBD1|TRBJ1-4|many|TRBV4-3
TGCGCCAGCAGCCCTGGACAGGCTAAGGATGAAAAACTGTTTTTT
CASSPGQAKDEKLFF
>TRBD2|TRBJ2-1|.|TRBV5-1
TGCGCCAGCAGCTTGCGACTAGCGGGAGGCAGTGAGCAGTTCTTC
CASSLRLAGGSEQFF
>TRBD1|TRBJ1-2|few|TRBV20-1
TGCAGTGCTAGAGGGGGGACAGGGGGCTCTGGCTACACCTTC
CSARGGTGGSGYTF
>TRBD1|TRBJ2-5|few|TRBV11-2
TGTGCCAGCAGCTTAGAGGGACAGACGTACCAAGAGACCCAGTACTTC
CASSLEGQTYQETQYF
>.|TRBJ2-7|many|TRBV12-3/TRBV12-4
TGTGCCAGCAGTCCCGGCAGCGGAGGTTTCTACGAGCAGTACTTC
CASSPGSGGFYEQYF
>TRBD2|TRBJ2-1|.|TRBV4-2
TGTGCCAGCAGCCAAGAAGGTAGCGGGAGTTGGGGTGGGTCCTACAATGAGCAGTTCTTC
CASSQEGSGSWGGSYNEQFF
>.|TRBJ2-3|many|TRBV6-5
TGTGCCAGCAGTTACGGACAGTTCGCTAGCACAGATACGCAGTATTTT
CASSYGQFASTDTQYF
>TRBD2|TRBJ2-3|.|TRBV12-3/TRBV12-4
TGTGCCAGCAGTTGGACATTCAGCGGGAGCGGGGGAAGCACAGATACGCAGTATTTT
CASSWTFSGSGGSTDTQYF
>.|TRBJ1-5|many|TRBV2
TGTGCCAGCAAGCTAGGGCAGTCGAGCAATCAGCCCCAGCATTTT
CASKLGQSSNQPQHF
>TRBD2|TRBJ2-1|few|TRBV20-1
TGCAGTGCTAGCCGGGGACTAGCGGATTACAATGAGCAGTTCTTC
CSASRGLADYNEQFF
>.|TRBJ2-1|few|TRBV10-3
TGTGCCATCAGGGCAGGGGAAGGAATAAATGAGCAGTTCTTC
CAIRAGEGINEQFF
>TRBD1|TRBJ2-3|.|TRBV7-2
TGTGCCAGCAGTAGAAGACAGGGTAGCACAGATACGCAGTATTTT
CASSRRQGSTDTQYF